This T cell receptor beta chain is drawn from a study of somatic mutations in cytotoxic T cells in rheumatoid arthritis. As regards this clone: Antigen unknown.

Overall study findings and caveats: Measurement of CD8+ T-cell clonality revealed no significant difference between rheumatoid arthritis patients and age-matched healthy controls.

Germline CDR1 is MNHEY and CDR2 is SMNVEV (reference sequence). The CDR3 loop spans 17 amino acids. The V end lost 5 bases, the J end lost 5 bases, and 24 bases lay between the germline ends. Isolating CD4+ and CD8+ cells involved positive magnetic bead selection on an AutoMACS. Their purity was then checked by flow cytometry. Profiling relied on immunoSEQ multiplex PCR, and the TCRdb table lists in-frame clones only, not all of them. The table lists 15,000 to 20,000 clones, about 80% of them singletons. The specimen was CD8+ T cells sorted from blood. J is TRBJ2-5 and V is TRBV27; D remains unclear. This receptor was taken from a man younger than 30 with rheumatoid arthritis. CDR3 in DNA: TGTGCCAGCAGTCATTATTGGGCCATGACCCAGGTTGAGACCCAGTACTTC. Amino acid sequence: CASSHYWAMTQVETQYF.